One sample yielded the 13 T cell receptor beta chains listed below, sequenced in a study of cytomegalovirus exposure and HLA in healthy donors. The PCR contained 60 Vbeta and 13 Jbeta primers. The protocol was immunoSEQ multiplex PCR, while the TCRdb copy is restricted to in-frame clones and leaves out a portion. The sample consists of approximately 110,000 clones, approximately 71% of them appearing once. The specimen sequenced was PBMCs. Receptor source: a man aged 40-49 years in good health and CMV-seronegative.

V gene TRBV10-3 combines with J gene TRBJ2-1; TRBD2 aligns across 8 bases. The V gene's germline CDR1 is ENHRY and CDR2 SYGVKD. J gave up 4 bases and V 6 bases, and 8 bases lay outside the gene matches. The CDR3 is made up of 15 amino acids. In nucleotides, the CDR3 is TGTGCCATCAGCGGGGGGGCCGGGGGTTACAATGAGCAGTTCTTC. The encoded protein is CAISGGAGGYNEQFF.

The chain links TRBV4-1 to TRBJ1-1; D may be TRBD1 (6 bases). This CDR3 has 18 residues. Germline V CDR1 and CDR2: MGHRA, YSYEKL. Trimming removed 5 bases from V and 8 bases from J, with 30 bases in between. The CDR3 region is CASSTHLGETGKETEAFF. CDR3 in DNA: TGCGCCAGCAGCACACACTTGGGGGAGACAGGCAAAGAAACCGAAGCTTTCTTT.

The J gene is TRBJ2-2, the V gene TRBV27; D might be TRBD1 (5 bases). V was pared by 3 bases and J by 6 bases, with 5 bases between. CDR1 is MNHEY, CDR2 SMNVEV, per germline (reference sequence). This CDR3 has 12 amino acids. The CDR3 DNA follows: TGTGCCAGCAGTTTCAGGGCCGGGGAGCTGTTTTTT. Residues: CASSFRAGELFF.

The CDR3 loop is CASDGQAEPLHF. In DNA, the CDR3 is TGTGCCAGCGATGGACAGGCCGAGCCCCTCCACTTT. This chain links TRBV6-1 with TRBJ1-6; 7 positions match TRBD1. The germline CDR1 and CDR2 sequences are MNHNS and SASEGT. V lost 8 bases to trimming and J lost 13 bases; unmatched junction nucleotides: 8. The CDR3 runs to 12 residues.

In this sample, this clone turned up a few times. The V and J genes are TRBV4-1 and TRBJ1-2; D ambiguous. The CDR3 runs to 15 residues. V was pared by 0 bases and J by 3 bases, with 11 bases between. Germline CDR1 MGHRA, CDR2 YSYEKL. The DNA for the CDR3 is TGCGCCAGCAGCCAAGATTGGGGAGGGCACTATGGCTACACCTTC. This gives the protein CASSQDWGGHYGYTF.

The chain combines TRBV28 with TRBJ2-3; no definite D call. Germline CDR1 and CDR2: MDHEN and SYDVKM. The V end lost 2 bases, the J end lost 0 bases, and 12 bases lay between the germline ends. This CDR3 has 16 amino acids. Here the CDR3 reads CASSLGVQTSTDTQYF. The CDR3 nucleotides read TGTGCCAGCAGTTTAGGAGTTCAGACTAGCACAGATACGCAGTATTTT.

The gene calls are TRBV6-1 and TRBJ2-7, with 7 positions matching TRBD1. The V segment lost 2 bases and the J segment 0 bases; nucleotides outside the gene matches: 4. CDR3 length equals 15 residues. The V gene's germline CDR1 is MNHNS and CDR2 SASEGT. This CDR3 reads CASSESGQSSYEQYF. CDR3 DNA: TGTGCCAGCAGTGAATCGGGACAGAGCTCCTACGAGCAGTACTTC.

The chain joins TRBV6-6 to TRBJ2-3, with unresolved D. The V gene lost 8 bases and the J gene lost 4 bases, with 16 bases spanning the gap. The CDR3 length is 14 residues. CDR1 is MNHNY, CDR2 SVGAGI, per germline (reference sequence). The CDR3 sequence is CASCRGHGADTQYF. For the CDR3, the DNA is TGTGCCAGCTGCCGCGGCCACGGAGCAGATACGCAGTATTTT.

This chain connects TRBV28 to TRBJ2-1, with 8 bases lining up with TRBD2. In germline, CDR1 is MDHEN, CDR2 SYDVKM. Trimming cost V 2 bases and J 5 bases; bases outside gene matches: 14. The CDR3 consists of 18 residues. The CDR3 DNA reads as TGTGCCAGCAGTTTAGGGGATCGGCGGGGGGATCGGGACAATGAGCAGTTCTTC. It translates to CASSLGDRRGDRDNEQFF.

The V and J genes are TRBV30 and TRBJ2-7; TRBD1 aligns across 7 bases. Looked up from germline, CDR1 is GTSNPN and CDR2 is SVGIG (reference sequence). The CDR3 extends over 17 amino acids. Germline trimming cut 5 bases from V and 7 bases from J; bases unmatched to any gene: 23. This CDR3 is CAWQNRGALNPYVEQYF. CDR3 coding DNA: TGTGCCTGGCAAAACAGGGGAGCACTGAACCCCTACGTTGAGCAGTACTTC. The full variable domain, with the rest looked up from reference TRBV30 and TRBJ2-7, is SQTIHQWPATLVQPVGSPLSLECTVEGTSNPNLYWYRQAAGRGLQLLFYSVGIGQISSEVPQNLSASRPQDRQFILSSKKLLLSDSGFYLCAWQNRGALNPYVEQYFGPGTRLTVT.

This clone was counted a few times. This rearrangement joins TRBV28 to TRBJ2-1; 9 bases match TRBD2. Looked up from germline, CDR1 is MDHEN and CDR2 is SYDVKM. The ends lost 7 bases at V and 7 bases at J; junction bases unmatched: 8. This CDR3 region has 14 residues. The CDR3 sequence is CASKGGGAGNEQFF. The CDR3 bases are TGTGCCAGCAAGGGCGGGGGGGCCGGGAATGAGCAGTTCTTC.

The chain recombines TRBV6-5 with TRBJ2-7, with 8 positions matching TRBD1. Germline CDR1 MNHEY, CDR2 SVGAGI. The ends lost 5 bases at V and 0 bases at J; junction bases unmatched: 6. CDR3 length equals 15 residues. CDR3 coding DNA: TGTGCCAGCAGTAAAACAGGGGGTGCCTCCTACGAGCAGTACTTC. It specifies CASSKTGGASYEQYF.

Points on this clone: Additional DNA sequences in this sample encode the identical CDR3. CDR3 coding DNA: TGTGCCATCAGTGAGAGGACAGGGGGTAATGAAAAACTGTTTTTT. Residues: CAISERTGGNEKLFF. This chain joins TRBV10-3 and TRBJ1-4, with 10 bases matching TRBD1. Germline-derived CDR1 and CDR2 are ENHRY and SYGVKD. The CDR3 loop spans 15 amino acids. The J segment lost 4 bases and the V segment lost 2 bases, leaving 1 base of the junction unmatched.